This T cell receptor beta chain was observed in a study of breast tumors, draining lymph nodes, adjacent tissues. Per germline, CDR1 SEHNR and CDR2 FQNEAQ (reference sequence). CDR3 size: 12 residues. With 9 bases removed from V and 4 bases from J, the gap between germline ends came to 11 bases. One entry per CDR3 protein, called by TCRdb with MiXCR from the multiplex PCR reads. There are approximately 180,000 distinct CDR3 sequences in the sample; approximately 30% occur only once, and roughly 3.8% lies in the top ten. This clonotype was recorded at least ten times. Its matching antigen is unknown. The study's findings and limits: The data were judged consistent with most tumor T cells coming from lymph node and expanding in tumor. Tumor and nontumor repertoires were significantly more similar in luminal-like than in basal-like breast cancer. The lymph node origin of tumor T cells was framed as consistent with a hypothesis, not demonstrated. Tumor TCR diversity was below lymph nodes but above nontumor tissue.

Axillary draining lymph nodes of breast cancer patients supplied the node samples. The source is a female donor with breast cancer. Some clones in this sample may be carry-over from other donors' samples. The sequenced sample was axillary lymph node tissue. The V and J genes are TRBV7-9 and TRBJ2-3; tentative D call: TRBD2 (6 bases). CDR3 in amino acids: CASREAADTQYF. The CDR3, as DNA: TGTGCCAGTAGGGAGGCGGCAGATACGCAGTATTTT. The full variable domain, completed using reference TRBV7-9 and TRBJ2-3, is DTGVSQNPRHKITKRGQNVTFRCDPISEHNRLYWYRQTLGQGPEFLTYFQNEAQLEKSRLLSDRFSAERPKGSFSTLEIQRTEQGDSAMYLCASREAADTQYFGPGTRLTVL.